This TCR beta chain was found in a study of cytomegalovirus exposure and HLA in healthy donors. Regarding this clone: Its cognate antigen is unknown.

Study-level points and caveats: Subsequent analysis found a tendency for first-cohort TCR clusters to co-occur within the 120 or so validation repertoires. Researchers reported that a few CMV-associated chains were confirmed in vitro as CMV antigen-specific.

The CDR3 length is 16 residues. V shed 4 bases and J 6 bases; nucleotides not matched to a gene: 12. Germline lookup yields CDR1 GTSNPN and CDR2 SVGIG (reference sequence). Libraries were prepared by immunoSEQ multiplex PCR; TCRdb keeps only in-frame clonotypes and omits some of them. Of fewer than 350,000 clones in the sample, approximately 87% were seen once. This clonotype was sampled from a woman between 18 and 29 years old in good health and CMV-seronegative. V usage is TRBV30 and J usage is TRBJ1-4, with 9 bases matching TRBD1. The specimen was PBMCs. The CDR3 bases are TGTGCCTGGACCCTCGGGACAGGGAGACTCGATGAAAAACTGTTTTTT. It encodes CAWTLGTGRLDEKLFF.